The 8 T cell receptor beta chains reported below all come from one sample, sequenced in a study of T-cell reconstitution after alpha-beta-depleted transplantation in children. Unique molecular identifiers were used to barcode this TCRbeta library. TCRdb reprocessed the PCR reads via MiXCR and lists one record per CDR3 protein. The top ten hold over 2% of the sample, which has some 240,000 distinct CDR3 sequences, more than 10% seen once. This material consisted of PBMCs from the stem cell graft donor, taken from the stem cell graft. The receptors derive from a human donor who donated a stem cell graft to a child with acute lymphoblastic leukemia.

There are many counts of this clonotype. The chain uses TRBV12-3 or TRBV12-4 and TRBJ1-2; TRBD1 matches at 8 bases. The CDR3 covers 15 residues. V lost 6 bases to trimming and J lost 4 bases; unmatched junction nucleotides: 10. This CDR3 reads CASSPQAQGAYGYTF. As DNA, the CDR3 is TGTGCCAGCAGCCCCCAAGCCCAGGGGGCCTATGGCTACACCTTC.

This clonotype was counted many times. The chain carries TRBV6-2 or TRBV6-3 and TRBJ1-5; no definite D call. V gave up 0 bases and J gave up 6 bases, with 9 bases separating them. Germline V gives CDR1 MNHEY, CDR2 SVGEGT. The CDR3 is 14 amino acids. The CDR3 sequence is CASSYSTRAQPQHF. CDR3 bases: TGTGCCAGCAGTTACTCGACACGTGCTCAGCCCCAGCATTTT.

The CDR3 nucleotides read TGTGCCAGCAGCACCGGGGGGTTAAGGGACAATGAGCAGTTCTTC. Amino acid sequence: CASSTGGLRDNEQFF. J is TRBJ2-1 and V is TRBV5-4; TRBD2 aligns across 7 bases. Trimming cost V 4 bases and J 5 bases; bases outside gene matches: 9. CDR1 is SGHNT, CDR2 YYREEE, per germline (reference sequence). CDR3 length equals 15 residues.

This clonotype was counted at least ten times. As DNA, the CDR3 is TGCAGTGCTCCGGATAGTTCCTACGAGCAGTACTTC. Translated: CSAPDSSYEQYF. The chain is built from TRBV20-1 and TRBJ2-7, with no clear D. Per germline, CDR1 DFQATT and CDR2 SNEGSKA (reference sequence). The V end was cut by 5 bases, the J end by 1 base, with 9 bases between. CDR3 length equals 12 residues.

This clonotype has at least ten counts. The chain couples TRBV5-6 to TRBJ2-7; D is perhaps TRBD1 (6 bases). The CDR3 totals 13 residues. The V end was cut by 5 bases, the J end by 3 bases, with 12 bases between. Germline CDR1 reads SGHDT; CDR2 reads YYEEEE. CDR3 loop: CASRADRGYEQYF. The CDR3 DNA reads TGTGCCAGCAGGGCGGACAGAGGCTACGAGCAGTACTTC.

This clonotype was observed at least ten times. This sequence joins TRBV29-1 and TRBJ1-2, with TRBD1 as a possible D gene (5 bases). V lost 7 bases to trimming and J lost 4 bases, with 10 bases between them. The length of the CDR3 is 11 residues. Germline V gene lookup returns CDR1 SQVTM and CDR2 ANQGSEA. In DNA form, the CDR3 reads TGCAGCGGGATAGACAGCTATGGCTACACCTTC. Translation gives CSGIDSYGYTF.

There are many counts of this clonotype. This sequence joins TRBV5-1 and TRBJ2-5; perhaps TRBD2 as D (5 bases). This CDR3 comprises 15 residues. Trimming shortened V by 0 bases and J by 3 bases, and 12 bases separated the two germline ends. Germline V gives CDR1 SGHRS, CDR2 YFSETQ. CDR3 sequence (DNA): TGCGCCAGCAGCTTGGGATCGGGGAACAAAGAGACCCAGTACTTC. This translates into CASSLGSGNKETQYF.

In regard to this clonotype: A much larger clone sits a single nucleotide away, making a read error possible. The chain joins TRBV12-3 or TRBV12-4 to TRBJ1-4, with 8 bases aligning to TRBD1. V gave up 10 bases and J gave up 8 bases; unmatched junction bases: 9. The CDR3 runs to 13 residues. In DNA, the CDR3 is TGTGCCACCACGGTCGGGGACAGGGAAAAACTGTTTTTT. Its protein product is CATTVGDREKLFF.